A selection of T cell receptor beta chains follows, all from one sample in a study of tumour-infiltrating T cells in Burkitt lymphoma. Clones were sequenced by immunoSEQ multiplex PCR, and TCRdb holds only the in-frame ones, with some missing. The sample consists of thousands of clones, less than 15% of them appearing once. The sample comprised tumor tissue. The receptors originated from a human donor with Burkitt lymphoma. The CDR3 runs from the conserved cysteine through the conserved F or W. Each record gives: clone size, V gene, CDR3 length, J gene, D gene, CDR3 protein, CDR3 DNA. D genes are given only for firm matches. Expanded clones get a size class; other rows say once, few or many, or leave the size out.

clone_size: few
v_call: TRBV7-9
cdr3_length: 15
j_call: TRBJ2-2
d_call: NA
cdr3_aa: CASSPRGGHTGELFF
cdr3_nt: TGTGCCAGCAGCCCCAGGGGTGGGCACACCGGGGAGCTGTTTTTT

clone_size: few
v_call: TRBV19
cdr3_length: 16
j_call: TRBJ2-2
d_call: NA
cdr3_aa: CASTRTQGGNTGELFF
cdr3_nt: TGTGCCAGTACCCGGACTCAGGGGGGGAACACCGGGGAGCTGTTTTTT

clone_size: NA
v_call: TRBV11-1
cdr3_length: 13
j_call: TRBJ1-1
d_call: NA
cdr3_aa: CASSLVTYTEAFF
cdr3_nt: TGTGCCAGCAGCTTAGTTACCTACACTGAAGCTTTCTTT

clone_size: few
v_call: TRBV29-1
cdr3_length: 12
j_call: TRBJ1-1
d_call: NA
cdr3_aa: CSTWGSATEAFF
cdr3_nt: TGCAGTACCTGGGGATCGGCCACTGAAGCTTTCTTT

clone_size: NA
v_call: TRBV4-3
cdr3_length: 15
j_call: TRBJ1-5
d_call: TRBD1
cdr3_aa: CASSVGQGVNQPQHF
cdr3_nt: TGCGCCAGCAGCGTGGGACAGGGTGTCAATCAGCCCCAGCATTTT

clone_size: NA
v_call: TRBV4-3
cdr3_length: 16
j_call: TRBJ1-1
d_call: TRBD1
cdr3_aa: CASSRTTGHGNTEAFF
cdr3_nt: TGCGCCAGCAGCCGTACGACAGGGCACGGGAACACTGAAGCTTTCTTT

clone_size: NA
v_call: TRBV4-2
cdr3_length: 15
j_call: TRBJ2-7
d_call: TRBD1
cdr3_aa: CASRTAGTGGHEQYF
cdr3_nt: TGTGCCAGCAGAACCGCCGGGACAGGGGGCCACGAGCAGTACTTC

clone_size: NA
v_call: TRBV4-3
cdr3_length: 14
j_call: TRBJ1-2
d_call: NA
cdr3_aa: CASSQEGGGYGYTF
cdr3_nt: TGCGCCAGCAGCCAAGAGGGGGGCGGCTATGGCTACACCTTC

clone_size: few
v_call: TRBV4-1
cdr3_length: 16
j_call: TRBJ2-3
d_call: TRBD1
cdr3_aa: CASSQFGQGRTDTQYF
cdr3_nt: TGCGCCAGCAGCCAATTTGGACAGGGGCGCACAGATACGCAGTATTTT

clone_size: NA
v_call: TRBV19
cdr3_length: 16
j_call: TRBJ1-5
d_call: TRBD1
cdr3_aa: CASSRTGEYSNQPQHF
cdr3_nt: TGTGCCAGTAGCAGGACAGGGGAATATAGCAATCAGCCCCAGCATTTT